This TCR beta chain was recovered during a study of blood T cell repertoires in COVID-19. Background on the study: Some COVID-19 samples were acute and others convalescent; all came from the United States, Italy and Spain. Nucleic acid was either cDNA or gDNA, and it came from T cells, B-cell-depleted T cells, or PBMCs.

V lost 2 bases, J lost 4 bases, and 5 bases stayed unmatched. CDR1 and CDR2 (germline): SGDLS, YYNGEE. CDR3 size: 16 residues. Per the original data handling: Amplification of reference gene primers was used by the study to estimate nucleated cell counts. The table came from immunoSEQ multiplex PCR; TCRdb's copy has only in-frame clones and leaves some out. The V and J calls and the clone size are those of that table, but D and trimming were determined from the DNA. This table has about 90,000 clones, around four fifths appearing once. The TCR sequence derives from a woman between 65 and 79 years old with active or convalescent COVID-19. Sequencing input: peripheral blood. This chain connects TRBV9 to TRBJ1-6, with 8 bases matching TRBD1. The DNA of the CDR3 is TGTGCCAGCAGCGTCGGGACAGGCGATTATAATTCACCCCTCCACTTT. It specifies CASSVGTGDYNSPLHF.